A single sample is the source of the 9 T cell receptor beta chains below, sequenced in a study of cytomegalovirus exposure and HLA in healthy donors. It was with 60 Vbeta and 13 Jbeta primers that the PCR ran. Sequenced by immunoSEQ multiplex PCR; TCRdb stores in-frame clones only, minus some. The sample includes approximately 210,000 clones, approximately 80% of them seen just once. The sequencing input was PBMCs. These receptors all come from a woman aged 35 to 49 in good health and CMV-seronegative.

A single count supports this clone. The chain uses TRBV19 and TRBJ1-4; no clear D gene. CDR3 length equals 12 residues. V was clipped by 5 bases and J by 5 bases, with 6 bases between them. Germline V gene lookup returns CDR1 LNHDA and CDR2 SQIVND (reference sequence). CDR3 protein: CASSSRNEKLFF. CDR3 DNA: TGTGCCAGTAGTTCCAGGAATGAAAAACTGTTTTTT.

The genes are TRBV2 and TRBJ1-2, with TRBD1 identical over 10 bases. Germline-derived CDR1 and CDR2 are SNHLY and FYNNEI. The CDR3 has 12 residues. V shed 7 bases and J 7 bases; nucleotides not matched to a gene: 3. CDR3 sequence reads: CASTGTGVGYTF. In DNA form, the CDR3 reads TGTGCCAGCACCGGGACAGGGGTTGGCTACACCTTC.

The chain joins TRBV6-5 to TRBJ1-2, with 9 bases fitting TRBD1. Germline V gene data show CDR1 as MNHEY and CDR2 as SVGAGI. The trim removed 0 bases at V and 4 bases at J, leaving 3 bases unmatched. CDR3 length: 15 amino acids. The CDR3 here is CASSYSGQGGYGYTF. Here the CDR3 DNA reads TGTGCCAGCAGTTACTCGGGACAGGGTGGCTATGGCTACACCTTC.

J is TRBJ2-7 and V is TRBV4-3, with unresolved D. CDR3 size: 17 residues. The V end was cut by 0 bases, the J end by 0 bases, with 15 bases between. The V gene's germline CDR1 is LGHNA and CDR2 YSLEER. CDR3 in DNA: TGCGCCAGCAGCCAAGACGGAGTCGGAGTGAGCTCCTACGAGCAGTACTTC. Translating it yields CASSQDGVGVSSYEQYF.

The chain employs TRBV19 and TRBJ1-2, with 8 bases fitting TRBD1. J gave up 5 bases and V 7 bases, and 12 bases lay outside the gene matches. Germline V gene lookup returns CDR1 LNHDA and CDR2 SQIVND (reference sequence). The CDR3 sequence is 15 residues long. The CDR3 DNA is TGTGCCAGTAATCGAGACAGGGGTGGTGGGTATGGCTACACCTTC. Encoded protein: CASNRDRGGGYGYTF.

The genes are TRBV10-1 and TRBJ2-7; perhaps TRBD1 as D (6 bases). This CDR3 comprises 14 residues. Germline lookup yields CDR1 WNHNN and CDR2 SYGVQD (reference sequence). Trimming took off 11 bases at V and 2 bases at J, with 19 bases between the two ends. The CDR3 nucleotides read TGCGCCGGACACCAGACAGGACCGACCTACGAGCAGTACGTC. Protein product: CAGHQTGPTYEQYV.

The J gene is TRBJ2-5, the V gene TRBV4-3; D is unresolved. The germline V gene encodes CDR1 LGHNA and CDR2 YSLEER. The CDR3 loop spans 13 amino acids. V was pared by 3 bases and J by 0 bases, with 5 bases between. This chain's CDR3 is CASSQRDQETQYF. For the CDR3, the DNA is TGCGCCAGCAGCCAGCGCGACCAAGAGACCCAGTACTTC.

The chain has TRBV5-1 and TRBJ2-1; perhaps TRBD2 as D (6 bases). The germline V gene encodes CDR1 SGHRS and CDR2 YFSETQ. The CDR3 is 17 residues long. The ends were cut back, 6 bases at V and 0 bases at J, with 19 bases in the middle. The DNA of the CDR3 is TGCGCCAGCACCTCACTCGGCCCCGGGAGCTCCTACAATGAGCAGTTCTTC. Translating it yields CASTSLGPGSSYNEQFF.

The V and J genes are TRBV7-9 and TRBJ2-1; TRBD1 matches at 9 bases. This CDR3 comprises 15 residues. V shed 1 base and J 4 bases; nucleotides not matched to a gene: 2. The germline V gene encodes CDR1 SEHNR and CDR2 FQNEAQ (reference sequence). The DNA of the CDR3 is TGTGCCAGCAGCTTAGGGGACAGGGTGTACAATGAGCAGTTCTTC. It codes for CASSLGDRVYNEQFF.